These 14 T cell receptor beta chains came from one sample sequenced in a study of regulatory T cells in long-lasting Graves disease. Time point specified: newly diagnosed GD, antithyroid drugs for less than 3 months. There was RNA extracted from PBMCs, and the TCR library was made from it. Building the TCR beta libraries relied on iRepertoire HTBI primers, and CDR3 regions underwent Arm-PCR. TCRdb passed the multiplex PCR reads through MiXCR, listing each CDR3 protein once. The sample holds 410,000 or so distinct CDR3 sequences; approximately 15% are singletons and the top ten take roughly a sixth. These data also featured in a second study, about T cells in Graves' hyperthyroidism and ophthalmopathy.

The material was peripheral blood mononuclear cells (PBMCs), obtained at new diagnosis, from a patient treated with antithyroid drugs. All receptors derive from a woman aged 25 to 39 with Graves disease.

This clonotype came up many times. CDR3 sequence reads: CASSSGGPPNTEAFF. The CDR3 DNA sequence: TGTGCCAGCTCATCAGGCGGACCGCCGAACACTGAAGCTTTCTTT. The chain carries TRBV18 and TRBJ1-1; D call uncertain. The length of the CDR3 is 15 residues. Germline V gene sequence: CDR1 KGHSH, CDR2 LQKENI. Trimming removed 5 bases at V and 1 base at J, with 14 bases between.

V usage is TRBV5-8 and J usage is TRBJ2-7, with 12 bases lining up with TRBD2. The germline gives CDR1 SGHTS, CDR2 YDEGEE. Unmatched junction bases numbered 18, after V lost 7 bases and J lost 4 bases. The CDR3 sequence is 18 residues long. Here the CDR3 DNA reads TGTGCCAGCTGGGGGACCTTACGGACTAGCGGGACCCTTTACGAGCAGTACTTC. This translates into CASWGTLRTSGTLYEQYF.

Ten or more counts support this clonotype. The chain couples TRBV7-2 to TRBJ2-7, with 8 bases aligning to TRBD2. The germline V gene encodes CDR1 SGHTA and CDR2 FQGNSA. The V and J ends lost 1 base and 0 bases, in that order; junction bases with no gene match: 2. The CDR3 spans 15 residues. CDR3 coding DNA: TGTGCCAGCAGCTTAGAGCGGGGGCTCTCCTACGAGCAGTACTTC. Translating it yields CASSLERGLSYEQYF.

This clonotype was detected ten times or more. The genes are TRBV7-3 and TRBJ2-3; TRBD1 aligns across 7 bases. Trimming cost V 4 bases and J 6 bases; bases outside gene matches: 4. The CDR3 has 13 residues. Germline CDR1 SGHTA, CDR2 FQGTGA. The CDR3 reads CASSSQQGDTQYF. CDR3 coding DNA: TGTGCCAGCAGCTCGCAACAGGGGGATACGCAGTATTTT.

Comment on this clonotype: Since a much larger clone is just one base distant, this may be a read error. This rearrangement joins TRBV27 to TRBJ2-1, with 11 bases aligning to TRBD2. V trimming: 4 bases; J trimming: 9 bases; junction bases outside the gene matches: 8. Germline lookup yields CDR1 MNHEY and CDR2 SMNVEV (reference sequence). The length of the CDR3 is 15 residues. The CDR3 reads CASSCIAGGAFEQFF. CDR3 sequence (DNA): TGTGCCAGCAGTTGCATAGCGGGAGGGGCTTTTGAGCAGTTCTTC.

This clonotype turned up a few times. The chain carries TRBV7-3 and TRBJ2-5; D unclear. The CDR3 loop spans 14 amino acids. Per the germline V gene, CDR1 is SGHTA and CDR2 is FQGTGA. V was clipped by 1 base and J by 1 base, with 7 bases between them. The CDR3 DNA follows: TGTGCCAGCAGCTTAATCCTGCTCCAAGAGACCCAGTACTTC. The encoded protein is CASSLILLQETQYF.

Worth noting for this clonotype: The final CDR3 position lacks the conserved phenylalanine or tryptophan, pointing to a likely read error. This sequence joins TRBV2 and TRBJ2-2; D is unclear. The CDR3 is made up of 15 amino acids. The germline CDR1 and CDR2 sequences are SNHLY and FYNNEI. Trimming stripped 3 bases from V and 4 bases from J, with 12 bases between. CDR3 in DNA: TGTGCCAGCAGTGAGACTTGGGGTGGCACCGGGGAGCTGTTTCTT. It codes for CASSETWGGTGELFL.

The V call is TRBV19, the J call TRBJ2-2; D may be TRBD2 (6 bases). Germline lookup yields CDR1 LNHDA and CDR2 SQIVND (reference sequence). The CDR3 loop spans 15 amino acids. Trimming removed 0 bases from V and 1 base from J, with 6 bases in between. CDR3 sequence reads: CASSIEGGNTGELFF. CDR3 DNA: TGTGCCAGTAGTATAGAGGGAGGGAACACCGGGGAGCTGTTTTTT.

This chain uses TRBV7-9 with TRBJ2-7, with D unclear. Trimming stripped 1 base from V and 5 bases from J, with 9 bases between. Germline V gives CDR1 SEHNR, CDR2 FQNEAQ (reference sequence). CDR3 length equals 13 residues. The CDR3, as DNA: TGTGCCAGCAGCTTAGTCGGGTCCCACGAGCAGTACTTC. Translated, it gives CASSLVGSHEQYF.

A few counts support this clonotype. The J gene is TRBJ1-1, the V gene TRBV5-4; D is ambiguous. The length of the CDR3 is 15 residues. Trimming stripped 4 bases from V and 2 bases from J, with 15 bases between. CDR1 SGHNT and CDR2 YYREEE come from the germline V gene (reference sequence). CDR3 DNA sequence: TGTGCCAGCAGCCGGGTTAATCTCGTTAACACTGAAGCTTTCTTT. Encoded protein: CASSRVNLVNTEAFF.

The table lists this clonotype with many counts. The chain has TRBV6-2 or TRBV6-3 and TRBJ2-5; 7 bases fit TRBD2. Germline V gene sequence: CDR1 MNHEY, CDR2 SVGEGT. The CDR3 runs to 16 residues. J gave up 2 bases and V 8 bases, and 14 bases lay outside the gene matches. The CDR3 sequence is CASAAGASGGQETQYF. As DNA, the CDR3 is TGTGCCAGCGCTGCCGGGGCTAGCGGAGGGCAAGAGACCCAGTACTTC.

The CDR3 DNA follows: TGTGCCATCAGTGAGTCTCCCCTCGGGAGTGAAAAACTGTTTTTT. Its translation: CAISESPLGSEKLFF. The chain has TRBV10-3 and TRBJ1-4; D unresolved. CDR1 and CDR2 (germline): ENHRY, SYGVKD. V shed 0 bases and J shed 7 bases, with 12 bases lying between them. The CDR3 has 15 residues.

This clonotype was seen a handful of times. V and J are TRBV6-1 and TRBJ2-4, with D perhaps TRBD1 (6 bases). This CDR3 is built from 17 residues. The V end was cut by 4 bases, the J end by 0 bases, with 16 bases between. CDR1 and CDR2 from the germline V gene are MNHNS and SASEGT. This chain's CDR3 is CASSAKQGRLAKNIQYF. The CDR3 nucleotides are TGTGCCAGCAGTGCAAAACAGGGACGACTAGCCAAAAACATTCAGTACTTC.

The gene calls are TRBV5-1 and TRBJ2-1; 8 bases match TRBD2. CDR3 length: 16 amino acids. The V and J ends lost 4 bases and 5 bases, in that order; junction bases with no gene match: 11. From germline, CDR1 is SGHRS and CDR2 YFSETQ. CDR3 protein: CASSAAGLVSNNEQFF. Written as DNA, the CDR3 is TGCGCCAGCAGCGCGGCGGGACTAGTCTCGAACAATGAGCAGTTCTTC.